A single sample gave rise to the 24 T cell receptor beta chains below, sequenced in a study of cytomegalovirus exposure and HLA in healthy donors. Assay used: immunoSEQ multiplex PCR; TCRdb lists only in-frame clones, some missing. The table shows 150,000 to 200,000 clones, with around nine tenths occurring only once. The sample taken for sequencing was PBMCs. These receptors were obtained from a man between 18 and 35 years old in good health and CMV-seropositive.

The rearrangement joins TRBV13 to TRBJ2-3, with D perhaps matching TRBD2 (6 bases). Looked up from germline, CDR1 is PRHDT and CDR2 is FYEKMQ (reference sequence). The CDR3 consists of 14 residues. V was cut by 5 bases and J by 3 bases, with 12 bases left in between. CDR3 nucleotide sequence: TGTGCCAGCAGCCCCGAGGGAGGAACAGATACGCAGTATTTT. As protein: CASSPEGGTDTQYF. The full variable domain, with the rest looked up from reference TRBV13 and TRBJ2-3, is AAGVIQSPRHLIKEKRETATLKCYPIPRHDTVYWYQQGPGQDPQFLISFYEKMQSDKGSIPDRFSAQQFSDYHSELNMSSLELGDSALYFCASSPEGGTDTQYFGPGTRLTVL.

The chain employs TRBV6-1 and TRBJ1-6, with 7 bases fitting TRBD1. Germline V CDR1 and CDR2: MNHNS, SASEGT. V dropped 7 bases and J dropped 6; count of bases not matched to a gene: 6. This CDR3 is built from 14 residues. Written as DNA, the CDR3 is TGTGCCAGCAACCCGGGGGACAGTAATTCACCCCTCCACTTT. Translating it yields CASNPGDSNSPLHF.

The genes are TRBV4-2 and TRBJ1-2; 8 bases line up with TRBD1. V was pared by 0 bases and J by 7 bases, with 7 bases of the junction left unmatched. The CDR3 is 15 amino acids. CDR1 and CDR2 (germline): LGHNA, YNFKEQ. CDR3 region: CASSQEAGGGGGYTF. For the CDR3, the DNA is TGTGCCAGCAGCCAAGAGGCAGGGGGCGGAGGTGGCTACACCTTC.

The chain combines TRBV4-1 with TRBJ2-1, with TRBD2 matching 11 bases. CDR3 length: 13 amino acids. V was pared by 4 bases and J by 14 bases, with 7 bases of the junction left unmatched. Germline V lookup: CDR1 MGHRA, CDR2 YSYEKL. For the CDR3, the DNA is TGCGCCAGCAGCCCGAGTCTAGCGGGAGGTGAGTTCTTC. Translation gives CASSPSLAGGEFF.

The chain links TRBV19 to TRBJ1-5; TRBD1 matches at 8 bases. The CDR3 consists of 16 residues. Germline V gene sequence: CDR1 LNHDA, CDR2 SQIVND (reference sequence). The V gene end was trimmed by 0 bases and the J gene end by 7 bases; junction bases not matched to a gene: 8. CDR3 loop: CASSIDADRGSQPQHF. DNA for the CDR3: TGTGCCAGTAGTATAGATGCCGACAGGGGAAGCCAGCCCCAGCATTTT. The full variable domain, in which reference TRBV19 and TRBJ1-5 provide the parts outside the CDR3, is DGGITQSPKYLFRKEGQNVTLSCEQNLNHDAMYWYRQDPGQGLRLIYYSQIVNDFQKGDIAEGYSVSREKKESFPLTVTSAQKNPTAFYLCASSIDADRGSQPQHFGDGTRLSIL.

The chain combines TRBV4-2 with TRBJ1-1; 8 bases map to TRBD1. The germline V gene has CDR1 LGHNA and CDR2 YNFKEQ. Trimming removed 3 bases from V and 4 bases from J; junction bases left unmatched: 7. This CDR3 is built from 15 residues. DNA for the CDR3: TGTGCCAGCAGCCATCCCGGACAGGGAAGCACTGAAGCTTTCTTT. Protein product: CASSHPGQGSTEAFF.

The chain employs TRBV9 and TRBJ2-4, with 10 bases matching TRBD2. The CDR3 has 17 amino acids. Germline assignment: CDR1 SGDLS and CDR2 YYNGEE. Trimming removed 0 bases from V and 8 bases from J; junction bases left unmatched: 11. Written as DNA, the CDR3 is TGTGCCAGCAGCGTAGGTGGGGCTAGCGGGAGCCGGGACATTCAGTACTTC. Its translation: CASSVGGASGSRDIQYF.

The count of this clone is one. This sequence joins TRBV5-1 and TRBJ2-1; maybe TRBD1 (5 bases). The CDR3 totals 14 residues. Trimming stripped 5 bases from V and 7 bases from J, with 16 bases between. The germline V gene encodes CDR1 SGHRS and CDR2 YFSETQ. CDR3 loop: CASSRVQGKNEQFF. The CDR3 DNA sequence: TGCGCCAGCAGTAGAGTTCAGGGTAAAAATGAGCAGTTCTTC.

The rearrangement uses TRBV5-1 and TRBJ1-3; a possible D gene is TRBD1 (5 bases). The CDR3 runs to 15 residues. Trimming took off 7 bases at V and 0 bases at J, with 14 bases between the two ends. Per germline, CDR1 SGHRS and CDR2 YFSETQ. In DNA, the CDR3 is TGCGCCAGCGAGGCAGGGCCAAACTCTGGAAACACCATATATTTT. Translation gives CASEAGPNSGNTIYF.

This clone has just a few counts. This chain connects TRBV27 to TRBJ2-7; 7 nucleotides agree with TRBD1. The J segment lost 9 bases and the V segment lost 2 bases, leaving 4 bases of the junction unmatched. Germline CDR1 is MNHEY and CDR2 is SMNVEV (reference sequence). CDR3 length: 12 residues. The CDR3 sequence is CASSLTGEVQYF. The CDR3 nucleotides are TGTGCCAGCAGTTTAACAGGGGAAGTGCAGTACTTC.

In DNA, the CDR3 is TGCGCCAGCAGCGGGGGGACTAGCGGGATTACGGGTGAGCAGTTCTTC. It is translated as CASSGGTSGITGEQFF. The gene calls are TRBV5-1 and TRBJ2-1, with 13 bases aligning to TRBD2. Unmatched junction bases numbered 10, after V lost 4 bases and J lost 9 bases. CDR1 is SGHRS and CDR2 is YFSETQ in the germline V gene. The CDR3 contains 16 residues.

This chain joins TRBV9 and TRBJ2-7, with TRBD2 matching over 7 bases. CDR1 is SGDLS and CDR2 is YYNGEE in the germline V gene. V dropped 0 bases and J dropped 3; count of bases not matched to a gene: 3. The CDR3 consists of 14 residues. In DNA form, the CDR3 reads TGTGCCAGCAGCGTAGGGGAGGGTTACTACGAGCAGTACTTC. Protein sequence: CASSVGEGYYEQYF.

In its sample, this clone was seen once. V gene TRBV27 combines with J gene TRBJ2-2; TRBD2 is a possible D gene (6 bases). V was clipped by 5 bases and J by 4 bases, with 14 bases between them. CDR1 and CDR2 from the germline V gene are MNHEY and SMNVEV (reference sequence). The CDR3 totals 15 residues. The chain's CDR3 is CASSNSGDSTGELFF. The CDR3 DNA reads TGTGCCAGCAGTAATAGCGGTGACAGCACCGGGGAGCTGTTTTTT.

This chain connects TRBV2 to TRBJ1-1; 8 nucleotides match TRBD1. Germline lookup yields CDR1 SNHLY and CDR2 FYNNEI. The CDR3 loop spans 14 amino acids. V shed 6 bases, J shed 1 base, and the junction held 4 bases outside the gene matches. The CDR3 coding sequence is TGTGCCAGCAGAGCGGGACAGGCGAACACTGAAGCTTTCTTT. Residues: CASRAGQANTEAFF.

A few counts support this clone. The CDR3 coding sequence is TGCAGCGCCCATTCCGGGACACGTTATGGCTACACCTTC. Its protein is CSAHSGTRYGYTF. The rearrangement joins TRBV29-1 to TRBJ1-2, with a possible D match to TRBD1 (6 bases). In germline, CDR1 is SQVTM, CDR2 ANQGSEA. CDR3 length equals 13 residues. Trimming took off 7 bases at V and 5 bases at J, with 17 bases between the two ends.

This chain links TRBV18 with TRBJ2-1, with 8 bases lining up with TRBD1. The CDR3 spans 13 residues. Unmatched junction bases numbered 4, after V lost 3 bases and J lost 9 bases. In germline, CDR1 is KGHSH, CDR2 LQKENI. CDR3 nucleotide sequence: TGTGCCAGCTCACCCGGGACAGGTAGTGAGCAGTTCTTC. Translated: CASSPGTGSEQFF.

The rearrangement links TRBV7-3 to TRBJ2-7, with 11 nucleotides matching TRBD2. The trim removed 6 bases at V and 5 bases at J, leaving 12 bases unmatched. In germline, CDR1 is SGHTA, CDR2 FQGTGA. The CDR3 length is 16 residues. CDR3 in amino acids: CASSPSGTSGGNEQYF. DNA of the CDR3: TGTGCCAGCAGTCCTTCCGGGACTAGCGGTGGAAACGAGCAGTACTTC. The whole variable domain, remainder taken from reference TRBV7-3 and TRBJ2-7, is GAGVSQTPSNKVTEKGKYVELRCDPISGHTALYWYRQSLGQGPEFLIYFQGTGAADDSGLPNDRFFAVRPEGSVSTLKIQRTERGDSAVYLCASSPSGTSGGNEQYFGPGTRLTVT.

This clone has only a few counts. This chain joins TRBV4-3 and TRBJ2-1; possible D gene TRBD1, 6 bases. Germline CDR1 is LGHNA and CDR2 is YSLEER. The V end was cut by 4 bases, the J end by 2 bases, with 9 bases between. There are 14 residues in the CDR3. The CDR3 loop reads CASSLNRAYNEQFF. DNA of the CDR3: TGCGCCAGCAGCCTGAACAGGGCCTACAATGAGCAGTTCTTC.

This rearrangement joins TRBV18 to TRBJ1-1; TRBD1 is a possible D gene (6 bases). Germline V gives CDR1 KGHSH, CDR2 LQKENI. V shed 4 bases and J shed 1 base, with 13 bases lying between them. CDR3 length: 15 residues. The DNA of the CDR3 is TGTGCCAGCTCACTAAGTATGACAGGGAACACTGAAGCTTTCTTT. Residues: CASSLSMTGNTEAFF.

J is TRBJ2-3 and V is TRBV7-6, with TRBD2 matching 7 bases. The CDR3 totals 16 residues. Germline loops: CDR1 SGHVS, CDR2 FNYEAQ. Germline trimming cut 5 bases from V and 0 bases from J; bases unmatched to any gene: 8. DNA for the CDR3: TGTGCCAGCAGCCAGTTAGCGGGCCCTAGCACAGATACGCAGTATTTT. Its protein product is CASSQLAGPSTDTQYF.

The chain has TRBV28 and TRBJ2-3; D gene uncertain. CDR1 and CDR2 (germline): MDHEN, SYDVKM. The V and J ends lost 5 bases and 2 bases respectively, with 5 bases between them. CDR3 size: 12 residues. For the CDR3, the DNA is TGTGCCAGCAGTCCCTTCACAGATACGCAGTATTTT. Its protein is CASSPFTDTQYF.

This clone was seen just once. The V gene is TRBV11-3, the J gene TRBJ1-1, with D perhaps matching TRBD1 (6 bases). CDR3 length equals 13 residues. Deletions cut 3 bases from V and 7 bases from J, with 12 bases between. Germline V gene lookup returns CDR1 SGHNT and CDR2 YENEEA. This CDR3 reads CASSFDLRGEAFF. Here the CDR3 DNA reads TGTGCCAGCAGCTTCGACCTCAGGGGTGAAGCTTTCTTT.

The chain couples TRBV6-5 to TRBJ1-1; D gene ambiguous. V gave up 2 bases and J gave up 3 bases, with 10 bases separating them. CDR1 MNHEY and CDR2 SVGAGI come from the germline V gene. The CDR3 is 14 residues long. The CDR3 protein is CASSYSGVDTEAFF. The CDR3 DNA follows: TGTGCCAGCAGTTACAGCGGGGTAGACACTGAAGCTTTCTTT.

In DNA, the CDR3 is TGTGCCAGCAGTGACAATCAGGAGCTGTTTTTT. This sequence encodes CASSDNQELFF. This chain joins TRBV2 and TRBJ2-2; no clear D gene. Germline V gives CDR1 SNHLY, CDR2 FYNNEI. This CDR3 is 11 amino acids long. Trimming removed 3 bases from V and 10 bases from J, with 6 bases in between. Full variable domain (rest looked up from reference TRBV2 and TRBJ2-2): EPEVTQTPSHQVTQMGQEVILRCVPISNHLYFYWYRQILGQKVEFLVSFYNNEISEKSEIFDDQFSVERPDGSNFTLKIRSTKLEDSAMYFCASSDNQELFFGEGSRLTVL.